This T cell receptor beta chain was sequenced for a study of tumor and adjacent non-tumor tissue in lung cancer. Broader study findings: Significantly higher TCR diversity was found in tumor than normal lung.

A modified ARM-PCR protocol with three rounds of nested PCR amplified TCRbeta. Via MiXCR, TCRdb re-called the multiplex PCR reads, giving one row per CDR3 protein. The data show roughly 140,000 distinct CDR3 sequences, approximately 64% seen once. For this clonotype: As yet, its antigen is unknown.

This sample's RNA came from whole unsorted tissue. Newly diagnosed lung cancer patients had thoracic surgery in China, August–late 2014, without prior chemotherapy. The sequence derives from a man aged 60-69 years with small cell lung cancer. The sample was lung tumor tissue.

CDR3 residues: CSASTSGRESQYF. CDR3 DNA sequence: TGCAGTGCTAGTACTAGCGGTAGGGAGTCCCAGTACTTC. V and J are TRBV20-1 and TRBJ2-5, with TRBD2 matching over 8 bases. Germline CDR1 and CDR2: DFQATT and SNEGSKA (reference sequence). The ends lost 3 bases at V and 9 bases at J; junction bases unmatched: 9. CDR3 length: 13 residues.